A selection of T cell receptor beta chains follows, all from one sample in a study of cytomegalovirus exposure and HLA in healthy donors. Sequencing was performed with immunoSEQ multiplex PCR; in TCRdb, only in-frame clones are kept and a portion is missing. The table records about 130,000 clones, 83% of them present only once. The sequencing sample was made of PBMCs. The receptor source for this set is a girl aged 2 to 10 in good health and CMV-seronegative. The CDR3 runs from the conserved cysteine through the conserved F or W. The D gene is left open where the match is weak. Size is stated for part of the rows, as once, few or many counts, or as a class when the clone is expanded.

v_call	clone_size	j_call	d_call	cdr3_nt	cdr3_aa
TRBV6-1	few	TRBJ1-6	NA	TGTGCCAGCAGTGGGGAGGGACTCAAAGTTTCACCCCTCCACTTT	CASSGEGLKVSPLHF
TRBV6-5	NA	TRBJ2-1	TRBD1	TGTGCCAGCAGCTCCTTGGGGGACAGTTACAATGAGCAGTTCTTC	CASSSLGDSYNEQFF
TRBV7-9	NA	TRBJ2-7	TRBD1	TGTGCCAGCAGCTTAGGGGGGACAGGGGGAGTGGAGCAGTACTTC	CASSLGGTGGVEQYF
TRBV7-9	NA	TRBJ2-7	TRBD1	TGTGCCAGCAGCTTAGGGACAGGGCCTCTGGGGCAGTACTTC	CASSLGTGPLGQYF
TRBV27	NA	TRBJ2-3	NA	TGTGCCAGCAGTTTAGGTAGTTTGCGGGAAAACACAGATACGCAGTATTTT	CASSLGSLRENTDTQYF
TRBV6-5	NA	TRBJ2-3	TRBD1	TGTGCCAGCAGGACAGGGAGCACAGATACGCAGTATTTT	CASRTGSTDTQYF
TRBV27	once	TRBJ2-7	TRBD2	TGTGCCAGCAGTAGGGGGTCGGGTCTAGCGGGGGCCTACGAGCAGTACTTC	CASSRGSGLAGAYEQYF
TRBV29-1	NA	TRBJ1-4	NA	TGCAGCGTTGAATCAGCAAGGGGGTCGGGTGAAAAACTGTTTTTT	CSVESARGSGEKLFF
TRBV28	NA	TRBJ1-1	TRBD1	TGTGCCAGCAGTTTATTTGCGGCAGGGGGCACTGAAGCTTTCTTT	CASSLFAAGGTEAFF
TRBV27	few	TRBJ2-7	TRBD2	TGTGCCAGCAGTTTGAGGGGACTAGCGGGCTCTTCCTACGAGCAGTACTTC	CASSLRGLAGSSYEQYF
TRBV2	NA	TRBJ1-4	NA	TGTGCCAGCAGGGGGGGGAACGCTTATGAAAAACTGTTTTTT	CASRGGNAYEKLFF
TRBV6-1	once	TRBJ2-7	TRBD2	TGTGCCAGCAGTAAGGGACTAGCTTACGAGCAGTACTTC	CASSKGLAYEQYF
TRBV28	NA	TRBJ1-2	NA	TGTGCCAGCAGTTTTTTCAACCGGGGCTATGGCTACACCTTC	CASSFFNRGYGYTF
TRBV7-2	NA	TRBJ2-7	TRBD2	TGTGCCAGCAGCTTAGCTAGCGGGGTCCCCTACGAGCAGTACTTC	CASSLASGVPYEQYF
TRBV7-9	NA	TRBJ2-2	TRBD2	TGTTCCAGCAGCTTCCAAGCGGGAGGGCCACCCGGGGAGCTGTTTTTT	CSSSFQAGGPPGELFF
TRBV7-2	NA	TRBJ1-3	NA	TGTGCCAGCAGCTTTCAAAGCCCGGGCTCTGGAAACACCATATATTTT	CASSFQSPGSGNTIYF
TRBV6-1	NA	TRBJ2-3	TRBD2	TGTGCCAGCAGTGATATAGGGCTAGCGGGGAAACCAGATACGCAGTATTTT	CASSDIGLAGKPDTQYF
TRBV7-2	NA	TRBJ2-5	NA	TGTGCCAGCAGTACTCCCTCGCAAGAGACCCAGTACTTC	CASSTPSQETQYF
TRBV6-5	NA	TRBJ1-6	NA	TGTGCCAGCAGTTTCCTCGCAGGTCTTGATTCACCCCTCCACTTT	CASSFLAGLDSPLHF
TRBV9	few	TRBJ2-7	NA	TGTGCCAGCAGCGTAAGCGATATTGAGGGCGGCTTAAGGCAGTACTTC	CASSVSDIEGGLRQYF
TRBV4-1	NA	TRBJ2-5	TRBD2	TGCGCCAGCAGCCAAGAGGGACTAGCGGTCGAGACCCAGTACTTC	CASSQEGLAVETQYF
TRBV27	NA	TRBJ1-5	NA	TGTGCCAGCAGGCCTATAAATCAGCCCCAGCATTTT	CASRPINQPQHF
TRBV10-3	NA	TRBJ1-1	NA	TGTGCCATCAGGATAGGGGGGAACACTGAAGCTTTCTTT	CAIRIGGNTEAFF
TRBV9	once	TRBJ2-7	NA	TGTGCCAGCAGCGTCGCCGGCAGGGCCGACGAGCAGTACTTC	CASSVAGRADEQYF
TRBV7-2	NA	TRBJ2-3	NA	TGTGCCAGCAGCTTAGGGCGCGGGGGCGGGGCAGATACGCAGTATTTT	CASSLGRGGGADTQYF
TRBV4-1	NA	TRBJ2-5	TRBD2	TGCGCCAGCAGCCAAGACGGGGGGGGGTTACGAGAGACCCAGTACTTC	CASSQDGGGLRETQYF
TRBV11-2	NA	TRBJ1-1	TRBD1	TGTGCCAGCAGGCCGTATCAGGGACAGGGGTACACTGAAGCTTTCTTT	CASRPYQGQGYTEAFF
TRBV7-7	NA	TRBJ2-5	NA	TGTGCTAGCAGCTTAGTCCCTAGCACCCAAGAGACCCAGTACTTC	CASSLVPSTQETQYF
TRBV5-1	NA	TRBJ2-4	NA	TGCGCCAGCAGCTTCAGGGGTCCCGAAAACATTCAGTACTTC	CASSFRGPENIQYF
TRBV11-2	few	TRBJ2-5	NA	TGTGCCAGCAGCTTAGCTGGGGGCGCCCTGGGGGAGACCCAGTACTTC	CASSLAGGALGETQYF
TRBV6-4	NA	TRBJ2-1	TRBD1	TGTGCCAGCAGTGACTCCGGGACAGGAACCTACAATGAGCAGTTCTTC	CASSDSGTGTYNEQFF
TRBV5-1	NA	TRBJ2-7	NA	TGCGCCAGCAGCTTAATCGGGAGCTCCTACGAGCAGTACTTC	CASSLIGSSYEQYF
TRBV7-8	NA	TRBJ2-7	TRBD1	TGTGCCAGCAGCTCAAACCGACAGGGCGGGCAGTACTTC	CASSSNRQGGQYF
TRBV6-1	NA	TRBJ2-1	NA	TGTGCCAGCAGTGACGCGGGACTCTCCTACAATGAGCAGTTCTTC	CASSDAGLSYNEQFF
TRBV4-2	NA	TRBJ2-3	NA	TGTGCCAGCAGCCAAGTTTCGAGTCCCACAGATACGCAGTATTTT	CASSQVSSPTDTQYF
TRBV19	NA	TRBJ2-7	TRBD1	TGTGCCAGTAGCCCTCAGTCAGGCAGGGGGCTCTACGAGCAGTACTTC	CASSPQSGRGLYEQYF
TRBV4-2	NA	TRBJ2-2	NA	TGTGCCAGCAGCCAAGCCTCCCTTAACACCGGGGAGCTGTTTTTT	CASSQASLNTGELFF
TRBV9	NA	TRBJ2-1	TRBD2	TGTGCCAGCAGCACCAGGACTAGCGACAATGAGCAGTTCTTC	CASSTRTSDNEQFF
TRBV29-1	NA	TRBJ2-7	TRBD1	TGCAGCGCCAGGACAGGGGGCTCAACCTACGAGCAGTACTTC	CSARTGGSTYEQYF
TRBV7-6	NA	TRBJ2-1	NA	TGTGCCAGCAGCTTAGGGGGGCGCGACAATGAGCAGTTCTTC	CASSLGGRDNEQFF
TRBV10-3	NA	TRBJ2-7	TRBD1	TGTGCCATCAGTGAGTTGGGACAGGGGGTCTACGAGCAGTACTTC	CAISELGQGVYEQYF
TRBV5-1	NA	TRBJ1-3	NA	TGCGCCAGCAGCCGAGCTGATGGGCTCTCTGGAAACACCATATATTTT	CASSRADGLSGNTIYF
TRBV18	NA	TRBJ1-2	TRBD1	TGTGCCAGCTCACCAGACAGGGCCCTTGGCTACACCTTC	CASSPDRALGYTF
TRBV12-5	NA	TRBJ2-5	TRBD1	TGTGCTAGTGGTTTGGTAATAACAGGGGCATCAGAGACCCAGTACTTC	CASGLVITGASETQYF
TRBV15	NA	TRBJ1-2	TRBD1	TGTGCCACCAGCAGAGCGGACAGGGGGCGAGATGGCTACACCTTC	CATSRADRGRDGYTF
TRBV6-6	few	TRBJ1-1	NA	TGTGCCAGCAGTTACGCACAAGGACTGGAAGTCGCTTTCTTT	CASSYAQGLEVAFF
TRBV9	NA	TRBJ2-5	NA	TGTGCCAGCAGCCGGAGGGCGGCCCCTCAAGAGACCCAGTACTTC	CASSRRAAPQETQYF
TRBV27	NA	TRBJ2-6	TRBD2	TGTGCCAGCAGTTCCGGACAAACTAGCGGAGGCTTCGGCGGGGCCAACGTCCTGACTTTC	CASSSGQTSGGFGGANVLTF
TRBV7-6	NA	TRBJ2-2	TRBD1	TGTGCCAGCAGCTTAGGGACAGGGAGGTACACCGGGGAGCTGTTTTTT	CASSLGTGRYTGELFF